The 10 T cell receptor beta chains listed next were all sequenced from one sample in a study of cytomegalovirus exposure and HLA in healthy donors. In the PCR, 60 Vbeta and 13 Jbeta primers were used. The repertoire was sequenced with immunoSEQ multiplex PCR; TCRdb's copy has only in-frame clones and lacks some. The sample gives 45,000 to 65,000 clones, roughly 80% of which show up once; more than 1.5% is in the top ten. Sequencing used PBMCs. All receptors come from a man in his thirties or forties in good health and CMV-seronegative.

Notes on this clone: This specimen includes other DNA sequences encoding the same CDR3. The CDR3 coding sequence is TGTGCCAGCACCTCACACGTAGGAGCTGCATACTACGAGCAGTACTTC. This translates into CASTSHVGAAYYEQYF. The V call is TRBV27, the J call TRBJ2-7; D is uncertain. The CDR3 consists of 16 residues. The V end lost 7 bases, the J end lost 3 bases, and 22 bases lay between the germline ends. Germline V lookup: CDR1 MNHEY, CDR2 SMNVEV (reference sequence).

The genes are TRBV28 and TRBJ1-6; TRBD1 aligns across 7 bases. Trimming took 4 bases from V and 9 from J; bases not matched to a gene: 6. CDR3 length equals 14 residues. CDR1 is MDHEN, CDR2 SYDVKM, per germline. Written as DNA, the CDR3 is TGTGCCAGCAGTTCGACAGGGTTGGGTTCACCCCTCCACTTT. Its translation: CASSSTGLGSPLHF.

The rearrangement links TRBV19 to TRBJ1-5; 10 bases are a match to TRBD1. CDR3 length: 13 amino acids. Unmatched junction bases numbered 3, after V lost 7 bases and J lost 6 bases. Germline V gene sequence: CDR1 LNHDA, CDR2 SQIVND (reference sequence). CDR3 in DNA: TGTGCCAGTACCTGGGACAGGGGTCAGCCCCAGCATTTT. The encoded protein is CASTWDRGQPQHF.

The chain couples TRBV10-3 to TRBJ1-3; possibly TRBD1 for D (5 bases). The CDR3 contains 19 residues. CDR1 and CDR2 (germline): ENHRY, SYGVKD. Trimming removed 7 bases from V and 3 bases from J, with 28 bases in between. This CDR3 reads CAITPGPNPGFYGGNTIYF. CDR3 nucleotide sequence: TGTGCCATCACCCCAGGACCTAATCCAGGGTTTTACGGTGGAAACACCATATATTTT.

This chain uses TRBV5-1 with TRBJ1-1; D might be TRBD1 (5 bases). CDR3 length equals 16 residues. The V gene lost 4 bases and the J gene lost 5 bases, with 21 bases spanning the gap. Germline CDR1 SGHRS, CDR2 YFSETQ. CDR3 sequence reads: CASSPVPPQGRTEAFF. The CDR3 DNA sequence: TGCGCCAGCAGCCCGGTCCCCCCCCAGGGAAGGACTGAAGCTTTCTTT.

This clone was picked up one time. The chain joins TRBV6-1 to TRBJ1-2, with no clear D. The CDR3 is 15 amino acids. V lost 2 bases, J lost 0 bases, and 10 bases lay in between. CDR1 is MNHNS and CDR2 is SASEGT in the germline V gene. CDR3 bases: TGTGCCAGCAGTGAAACGGTGATTGCTAACTATGGCTACACCTTC. It specifies CASSETVIANYGYTF.

The chain links TRBV7-9 to TRBJ1-1; 8 bases map to TRBD1. This CDR3 has 14 residues. Germline loops: CDR1 SEHNR, CDR2 FQNEAQ (reference sequence). With V trimmed by 5 bases and J by 5 bases, 7 bases remained unmatched. Here the CDR3 reads CASSKGQGWTEAFF. CDR3 in DNA: TGTGCCAGCAGCAAAGGACAGGGATGGACTGAAGCTTTCTTT. Based on the CDR3 plus reference TRBV7-9 and TRBJ1-1, the full variable domain is DTGVSQNPRHKITKRGQNVTFRCDPISEHNRLYWYRQTLGQGPEFLTYFQNEAQLEKSRLLSDRFSAERPKGSFSTLEIQRTEQGDSAMYLCASSKGQGWTEAFFGQGTRLTVV.

The chain carries TRBV19 and TRBJ2-2; 11 bases line up with TRBD2. Trimming at V came to 6 bases and at J to 0 bases, leaving 3 bases not matched to a gene. This CDR3 contains 16 residues. Germline V gives CDR1 LNHDA, CDR2 SQIVND (reference sequence). The CDR3 is CASRLAGEPNTGELFF. Here the CDR3 DNA reads TGTGCCAGTAGACTAGCGGGGGAACCGAACACCGGGGAGCTGTTTTTT. Complete variable domain (other parts from reference TRBV19 and TRBJ2-2): DGGITQSPKYLFRKEGQNVTLSCEQNLNHDAMYWYRQDPGQGLRLIYYSQIVNDFQKGDIAEGYSVSREKKESFPLTVTSAQKNPTAFYLCASRLAGEPNTGELFFGEGSRLTVL.

The rearrangement uses TRBV5-8 and TRBJ2-1; D is ambiguous. The V end lost 5 bases, the J end lost 10 bases, and 13 bases lay between the germline ends. The CDR3 consists of 12 residues. CDR1 and CDR2 from the germline V gene are SGHTS and YDEGEE. In DNA, the CDR3 is TGTGCCAGCAGAGTCGTGCTGGAGGAGCAGTTCTTC. This translates into CASRVVLEEQFF.

The gene calls are TRBV4-2 and TRBJ2-5, with D possibly being TRBD1 (5 bases). Germline CDR1 LGHNA, CDR2 YNFKEQ. V lost 1 base and J lost 2, with 17 bases in between. The CDR3 runs to 17 residues. CDR3 in amino acids: CASSQGSSGRGQETQYF. In DNA, the CDR3 is TGTGCCAGCAGCCAAGGATCGTCAGGGCGTGGGCAAGAGACCCAGTACTTC.